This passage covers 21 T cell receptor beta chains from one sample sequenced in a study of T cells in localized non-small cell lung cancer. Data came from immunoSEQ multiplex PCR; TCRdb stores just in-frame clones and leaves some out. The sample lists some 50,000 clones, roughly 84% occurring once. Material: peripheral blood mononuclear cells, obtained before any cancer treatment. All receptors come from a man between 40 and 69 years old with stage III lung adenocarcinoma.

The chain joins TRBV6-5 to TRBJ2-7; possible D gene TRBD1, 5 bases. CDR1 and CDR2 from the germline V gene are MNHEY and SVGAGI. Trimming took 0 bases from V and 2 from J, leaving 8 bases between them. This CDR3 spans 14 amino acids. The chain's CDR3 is CASSYSRDPYEQYF. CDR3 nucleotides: TGTGCCAGCAGTTACTCCAGGGATCCCTACGAGCAGTACTTC.

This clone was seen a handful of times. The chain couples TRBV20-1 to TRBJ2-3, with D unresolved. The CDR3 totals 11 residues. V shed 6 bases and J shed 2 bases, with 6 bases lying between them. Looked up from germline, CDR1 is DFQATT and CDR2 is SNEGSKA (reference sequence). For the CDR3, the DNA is TGCAGTGCGGAACACACAGATACGCAGTATTTT. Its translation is CSAEHTDTQYF.

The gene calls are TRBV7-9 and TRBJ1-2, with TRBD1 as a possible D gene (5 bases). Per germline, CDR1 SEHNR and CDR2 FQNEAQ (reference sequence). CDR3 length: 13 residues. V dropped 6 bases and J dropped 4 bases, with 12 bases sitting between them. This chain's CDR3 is CASSLTELYGYTF. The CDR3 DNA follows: TGTGCCAGCAGTTTGACAGAACTCTATGGCTACACCTTC.

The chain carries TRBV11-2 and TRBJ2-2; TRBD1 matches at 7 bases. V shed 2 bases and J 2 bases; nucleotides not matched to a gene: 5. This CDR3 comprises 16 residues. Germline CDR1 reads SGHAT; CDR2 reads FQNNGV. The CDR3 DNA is TGTGCCAGCAGCTTACGACAGGGCCCTAACACCGGGGAGCTGTTTTTT. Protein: CASSLRQGPNTGELFF.

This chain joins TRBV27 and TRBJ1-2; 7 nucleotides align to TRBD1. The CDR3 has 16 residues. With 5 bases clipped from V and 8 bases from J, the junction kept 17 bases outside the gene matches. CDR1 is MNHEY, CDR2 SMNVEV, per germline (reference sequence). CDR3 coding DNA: TGTGCCAGCAGTAGGTTGGGGATAACAGGGGTCGAGGGCTACACCTTC. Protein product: CASSRLGITGVEGYTF.

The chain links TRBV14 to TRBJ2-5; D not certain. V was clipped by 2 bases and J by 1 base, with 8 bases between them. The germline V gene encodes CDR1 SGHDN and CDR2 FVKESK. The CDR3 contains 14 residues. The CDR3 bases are TGTGCCAGCAGCCAAAAAAACCCCCAAGAGACCCAGTACTTC. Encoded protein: CASSQKNPQETQYF.

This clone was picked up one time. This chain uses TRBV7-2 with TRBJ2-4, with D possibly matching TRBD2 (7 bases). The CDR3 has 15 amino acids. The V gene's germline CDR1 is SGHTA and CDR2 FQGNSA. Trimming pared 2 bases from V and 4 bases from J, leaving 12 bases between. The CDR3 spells CASSLTGGGKNIQYF. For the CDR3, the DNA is TGTGCCAGCAGCTTAACGGGGGGCGGAAAAAACATTCAGTACTTC.

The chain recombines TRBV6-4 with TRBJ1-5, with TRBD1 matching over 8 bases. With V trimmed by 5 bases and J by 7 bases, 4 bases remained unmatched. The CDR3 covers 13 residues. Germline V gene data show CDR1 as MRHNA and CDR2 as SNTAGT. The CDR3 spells CASSSQGGQPQHF. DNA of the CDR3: TGTGCCAGCAGTTCACAGGGGGGCCAGCCCCAGCATTTT.

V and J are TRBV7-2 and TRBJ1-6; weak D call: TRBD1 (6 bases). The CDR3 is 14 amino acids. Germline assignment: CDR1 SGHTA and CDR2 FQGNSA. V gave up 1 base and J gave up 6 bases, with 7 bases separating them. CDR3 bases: TGTGCCAGCAGCTTAGAAGGGGGTAATTCACCCCTCCACTTT. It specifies CASSLEGGNSPLHF.

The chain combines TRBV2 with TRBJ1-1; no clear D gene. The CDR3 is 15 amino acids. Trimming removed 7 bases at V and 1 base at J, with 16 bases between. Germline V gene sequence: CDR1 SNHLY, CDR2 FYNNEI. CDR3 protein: CASTVQWGENTEAFF. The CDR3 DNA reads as TGTGCCAGCACGGTCCAATGGGGAGAGAACACTGAAGCTTTCTTT.

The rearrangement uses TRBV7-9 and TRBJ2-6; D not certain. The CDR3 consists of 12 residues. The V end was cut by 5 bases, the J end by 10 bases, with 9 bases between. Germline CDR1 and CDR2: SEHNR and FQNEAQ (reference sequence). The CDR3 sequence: CASSTTSNVLTF. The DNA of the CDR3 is TGTGCCAGCAGCACCACGTCAAACGTCCTGACTTTC.

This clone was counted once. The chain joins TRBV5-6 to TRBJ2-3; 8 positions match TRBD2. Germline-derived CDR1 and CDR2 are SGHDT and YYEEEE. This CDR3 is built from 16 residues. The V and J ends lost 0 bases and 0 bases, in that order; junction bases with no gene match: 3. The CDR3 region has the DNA TGTGCCAGCAGCTTGGCCGGGGGGGCTAGCACAGATACGCAGTATTTT. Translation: CASSLAGGASTDTQYF.

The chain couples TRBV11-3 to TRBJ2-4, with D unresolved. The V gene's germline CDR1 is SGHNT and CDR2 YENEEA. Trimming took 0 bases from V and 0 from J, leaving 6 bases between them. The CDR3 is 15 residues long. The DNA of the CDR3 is TGTGCCAGCAGCTTAGACAGAACAGCCAAAAACATTCAGTACTTC. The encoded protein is CASSLDRTAKNIQYF.

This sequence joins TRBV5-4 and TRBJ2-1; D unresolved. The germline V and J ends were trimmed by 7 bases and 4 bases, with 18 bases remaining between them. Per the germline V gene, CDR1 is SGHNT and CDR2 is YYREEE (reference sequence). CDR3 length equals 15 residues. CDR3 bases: TGTGCCAGCTTTCTTCCAGGTAGGGTTTACAATGAGCAGTTCTTC. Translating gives CASFLPGRVYNEQFF.

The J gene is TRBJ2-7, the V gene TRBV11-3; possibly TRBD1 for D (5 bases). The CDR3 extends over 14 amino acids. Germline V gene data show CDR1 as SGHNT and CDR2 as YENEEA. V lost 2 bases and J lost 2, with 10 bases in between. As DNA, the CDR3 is TGTGCCAGCAGCTTAAGCAGGGTCACCTACGAGCAGTACTTC. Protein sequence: CASSLSRVTYEQYF.

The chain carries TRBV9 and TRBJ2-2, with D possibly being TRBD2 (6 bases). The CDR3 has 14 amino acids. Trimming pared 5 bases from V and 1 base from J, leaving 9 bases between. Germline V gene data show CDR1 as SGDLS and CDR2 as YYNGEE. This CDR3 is CASSGTVNTGELFF. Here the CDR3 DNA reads TGTGCCAGCAGTGGGACTGTGAACACCGGGGAGCTGTTTTTT.

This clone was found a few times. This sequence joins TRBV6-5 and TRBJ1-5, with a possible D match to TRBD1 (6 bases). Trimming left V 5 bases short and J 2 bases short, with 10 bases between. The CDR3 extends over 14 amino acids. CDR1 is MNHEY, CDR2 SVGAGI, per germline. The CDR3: CASSPGEGNQPQHF. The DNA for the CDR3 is TGTGCCAGCAGTCCAGGGGAAGGCAATCAGCCCCAGCATTTT.

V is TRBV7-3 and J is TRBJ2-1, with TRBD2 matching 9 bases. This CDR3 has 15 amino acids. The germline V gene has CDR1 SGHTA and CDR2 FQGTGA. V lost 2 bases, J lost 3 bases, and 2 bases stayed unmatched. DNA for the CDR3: TGTGCCAGCAGCTTAGCGGGAGGGTTCTACAATGAGCAGTTCTTC. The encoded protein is CASSLAGGFYNEQFF. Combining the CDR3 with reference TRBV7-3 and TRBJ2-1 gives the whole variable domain GAGVSQTPSNKVTEKGKYVELRCDPISGHTALYWYRQSLGQGPEFLIYFQGTGAADDSGLPNDRFFAVRPEGSVSTLKIQRTERGDSAVYLCASSLAGGFYNEQFFGPGTRLTVL.

The CDR3 DNA follows: TGTGCCTGGAGTGGGGGATTGGAGAACGACGAGCAGTACTTC. It yields the protein CAWSGGLENDEQYF. The rearrangement links TRBV30 to TRBJ2-7; D remains ambiguous. Trimming stripped 1 base from V and 5 bases from J, with 15 bases between. The germline gives CDR1 GTSNPN, CDR2 SVGIG (reference sequence). The CDR3 spans 14 residues.

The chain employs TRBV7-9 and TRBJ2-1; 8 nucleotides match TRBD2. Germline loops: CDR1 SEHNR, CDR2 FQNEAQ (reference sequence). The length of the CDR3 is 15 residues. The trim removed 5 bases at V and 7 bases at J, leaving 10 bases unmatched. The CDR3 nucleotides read TGTGCCAGCAGCCTTTCGAGCGGGAGTAGGAATGAGCAGTTCTTC. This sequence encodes CASSLSSGSRNEQFF. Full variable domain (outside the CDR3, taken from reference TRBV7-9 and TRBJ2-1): DTGVSQNPRHKITKRGQNVTFRCDPISEHNRLYWYRQTLGQGPEFLTYFQNEAQLEKSRLLSDRFSAERPKGSFSTLEIQRTEQGDSAMYLCASSLSSGSRNEQFFGPGTRLTVL.

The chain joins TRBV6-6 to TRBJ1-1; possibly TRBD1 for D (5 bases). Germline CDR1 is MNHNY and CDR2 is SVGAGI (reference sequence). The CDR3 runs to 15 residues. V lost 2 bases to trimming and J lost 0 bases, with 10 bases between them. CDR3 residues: CASSYGGEMNTEAFF. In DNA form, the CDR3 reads TGTGCCAGCAGTTACGGGGGTGAGATGAACACTGAAGCTTTCTTT.